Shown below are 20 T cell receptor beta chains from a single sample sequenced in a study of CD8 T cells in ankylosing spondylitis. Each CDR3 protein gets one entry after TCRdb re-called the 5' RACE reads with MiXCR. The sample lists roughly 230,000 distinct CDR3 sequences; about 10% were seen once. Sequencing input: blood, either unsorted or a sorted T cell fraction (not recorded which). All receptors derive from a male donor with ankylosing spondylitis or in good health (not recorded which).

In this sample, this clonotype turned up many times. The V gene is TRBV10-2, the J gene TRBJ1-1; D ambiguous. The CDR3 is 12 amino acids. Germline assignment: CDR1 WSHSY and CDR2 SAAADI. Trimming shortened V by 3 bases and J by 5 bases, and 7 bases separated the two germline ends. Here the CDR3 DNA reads TGCGCCAGCAGTGATTCCAGGACTGAAGCTTTCTTT. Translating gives CASSDSRTEAFF.

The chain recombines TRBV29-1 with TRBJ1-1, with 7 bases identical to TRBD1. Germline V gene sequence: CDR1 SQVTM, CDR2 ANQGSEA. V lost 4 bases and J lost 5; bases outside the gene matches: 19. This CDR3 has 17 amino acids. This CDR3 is CSVVEGLTGEWQTEAFF. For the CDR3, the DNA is TGCAGCGTTGTCGAAGGATTAACAGGGGAATGGCAGACTGAAGCTTTCTTT. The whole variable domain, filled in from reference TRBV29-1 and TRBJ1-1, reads SAVISQKPSRDICQRGTSLTIQCQVDSQVTMMFWYRQQPGQSLTLIATANQGSEATYESGFVIDKFPISRPNLTFSTLTVSNMSPEDSSIYLCSVVEGLTGEWQTEAFFGQGTRLTVV.

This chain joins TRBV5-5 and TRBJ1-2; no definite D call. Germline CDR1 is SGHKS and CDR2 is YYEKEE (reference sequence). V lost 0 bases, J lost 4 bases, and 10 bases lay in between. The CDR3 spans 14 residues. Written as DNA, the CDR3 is TGTGCCAGCAGCTTGGAACCAGTGGTCTATGGCTACACCTTC. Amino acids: CASSLEPVVYGYTF.

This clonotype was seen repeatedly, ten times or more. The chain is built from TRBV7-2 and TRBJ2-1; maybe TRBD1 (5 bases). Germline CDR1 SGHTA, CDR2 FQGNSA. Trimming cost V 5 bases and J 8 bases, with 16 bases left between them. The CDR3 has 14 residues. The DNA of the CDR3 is TGTGCCAGCAGCCTAGGACCTGTAGGGGATGAGCAGTTCTTC. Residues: CASSLGPVGDEQFF.

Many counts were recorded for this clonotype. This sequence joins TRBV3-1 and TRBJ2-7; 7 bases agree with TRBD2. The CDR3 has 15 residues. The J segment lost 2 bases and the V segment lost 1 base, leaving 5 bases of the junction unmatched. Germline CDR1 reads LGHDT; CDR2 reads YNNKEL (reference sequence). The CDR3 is CASSQGGGATYEQYF. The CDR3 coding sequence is TGTGCCAGCAGCCAAGGGGGGGGTGCTACCTACGAGCAGTACTTC.

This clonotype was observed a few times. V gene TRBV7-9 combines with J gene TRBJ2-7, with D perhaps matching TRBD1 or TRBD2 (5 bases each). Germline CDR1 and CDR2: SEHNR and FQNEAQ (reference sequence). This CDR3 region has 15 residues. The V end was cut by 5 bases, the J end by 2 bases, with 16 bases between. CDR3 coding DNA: TGTGCCAGCAGCATCATACGCCCGGGGCCCTACGAGCAGTACTTC. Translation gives CASSIIRPGPYEQYF. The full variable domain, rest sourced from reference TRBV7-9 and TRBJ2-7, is DTGVSQNPRHKITKRGQNVTFRCDPISEHNRLYWYRQTLGQGPEFLTYFQNEAQLEKSRLLSDRFSAERPKGSFSTLEIQRTEQGDSAMYLCASSIIRPGPYEQYFGPGTRLTVT.

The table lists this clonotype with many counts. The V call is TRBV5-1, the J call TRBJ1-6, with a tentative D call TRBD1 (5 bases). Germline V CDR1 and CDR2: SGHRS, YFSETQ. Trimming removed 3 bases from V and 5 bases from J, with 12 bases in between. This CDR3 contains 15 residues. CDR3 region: CASSSLTADNSPLHF. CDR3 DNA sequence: TGCGCCAGCAGCTCGTTGACAGCTGATAATTCACCCCTCCACTTT.

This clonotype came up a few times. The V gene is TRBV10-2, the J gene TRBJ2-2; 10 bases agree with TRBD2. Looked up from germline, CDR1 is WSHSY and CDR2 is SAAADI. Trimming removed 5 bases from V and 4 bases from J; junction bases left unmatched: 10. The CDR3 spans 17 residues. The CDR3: CASSSYLTSGLTGELFF. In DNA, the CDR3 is TGCGCCAGCAGTTCTTATCTGACTAGCGGGCTCACCGGGGAGCTGTTTTTT.

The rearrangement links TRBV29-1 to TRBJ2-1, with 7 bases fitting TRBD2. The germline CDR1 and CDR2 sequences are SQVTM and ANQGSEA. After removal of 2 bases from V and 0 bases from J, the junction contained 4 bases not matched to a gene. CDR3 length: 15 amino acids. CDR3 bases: TGCAGCGTTGAACCGCGGGGGAGCTCCTACAATGAGCAGTTCTTC. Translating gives CSVEPRGSSYNEQFF.

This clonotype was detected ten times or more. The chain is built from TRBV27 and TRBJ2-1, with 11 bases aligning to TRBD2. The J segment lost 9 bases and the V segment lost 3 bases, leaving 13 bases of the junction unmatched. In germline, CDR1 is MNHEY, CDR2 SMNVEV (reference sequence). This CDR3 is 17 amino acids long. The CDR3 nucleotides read TGTGCCAGCAGTTTGGCTAGCGGGAGGATGTGGCAGGGTGAGCAGTTCTTC. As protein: CASSLASGRMWQGEQFF.

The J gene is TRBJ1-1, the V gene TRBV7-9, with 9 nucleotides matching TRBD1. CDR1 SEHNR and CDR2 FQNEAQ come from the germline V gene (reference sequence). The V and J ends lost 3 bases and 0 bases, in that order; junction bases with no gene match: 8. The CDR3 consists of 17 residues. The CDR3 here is CASSFTGGQMMNTEAFF. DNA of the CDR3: TGTGCCAGCAGCTTTACAGGGGGCCAGATGATGAACACTGAAGCTTTCTTT. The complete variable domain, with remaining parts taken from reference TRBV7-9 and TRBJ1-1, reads DTGVSQNPRHKITKRGQNVTFRCDPISEHNRLYWYRQTLGQGPEFLTYFQNEAQLEKSRLLSDRFSAERPKGSFSTLEIQRTEQGDSAMYLCASSFTGGQMMNTEAFFGQGTRLTVV.

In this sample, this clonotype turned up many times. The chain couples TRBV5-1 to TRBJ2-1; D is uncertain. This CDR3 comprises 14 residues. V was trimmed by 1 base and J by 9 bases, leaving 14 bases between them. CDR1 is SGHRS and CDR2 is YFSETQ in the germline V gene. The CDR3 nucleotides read TGCGCCAGCAGCTTGAACGTCGAGGAGAGTGAGCAGTTCTTC. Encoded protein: CASSLNVEESEQFF.

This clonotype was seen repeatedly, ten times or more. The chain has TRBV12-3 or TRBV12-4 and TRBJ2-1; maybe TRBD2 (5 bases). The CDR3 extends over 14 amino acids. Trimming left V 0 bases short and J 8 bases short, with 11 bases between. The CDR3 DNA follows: TGTGCCAGCAGTTTAGCCGGGAATCTCGATGAGCAGTTCTTC. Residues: CASSLAGNLDEQFF.

The chain's CDR3 is CASSPGRVAKTQYF. CDR3 in DNA: TGTGCCAGCAGCCCCGGCCGGGTGGCGAAGACCCAGTACTTC. The chain carries TRBV3-1 and TRBJ2-5, with D uncertain. The CDR3 covers 14 residues. The ends were cut back, 4 bases at V and 6 bases at J, with 15 bases in the middle. CDR1 and CDR2 (germline): LGHDT, YNNKEL (reference sequence).

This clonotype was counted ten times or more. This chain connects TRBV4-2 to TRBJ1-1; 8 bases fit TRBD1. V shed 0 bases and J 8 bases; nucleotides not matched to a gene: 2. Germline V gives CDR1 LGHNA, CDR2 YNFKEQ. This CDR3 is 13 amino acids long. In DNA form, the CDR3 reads TGTGCCAGCAGCCAAGAGAGGGACAGGGAAGCTTTCTTT. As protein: CASSQERDREAFF.

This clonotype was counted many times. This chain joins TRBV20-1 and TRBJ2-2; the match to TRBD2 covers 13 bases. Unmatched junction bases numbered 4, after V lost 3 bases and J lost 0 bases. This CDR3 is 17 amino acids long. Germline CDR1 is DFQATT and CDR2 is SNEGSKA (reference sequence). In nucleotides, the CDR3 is TGCAGTGCTAGGGGACTAGCGGGAACCGCGAACACCGGGGAGCTGTTTTTT. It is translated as CSARGLAGTANTGELFF.

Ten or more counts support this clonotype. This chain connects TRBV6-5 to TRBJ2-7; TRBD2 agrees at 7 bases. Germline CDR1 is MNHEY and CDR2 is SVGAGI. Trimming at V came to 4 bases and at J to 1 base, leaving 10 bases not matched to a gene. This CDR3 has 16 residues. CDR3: CASSSPLGSGSYEQYF. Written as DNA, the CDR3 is TGTGCCAGCAGTTCTCCCCTAGGTAGCGGGTCCTACGAGCAGTACTTC.

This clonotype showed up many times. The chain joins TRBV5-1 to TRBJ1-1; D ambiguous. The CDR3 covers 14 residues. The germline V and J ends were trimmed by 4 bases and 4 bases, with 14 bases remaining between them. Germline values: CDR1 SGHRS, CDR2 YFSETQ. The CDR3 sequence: CASSQGRVGTEAFF. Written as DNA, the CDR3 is TGCGCCAGCAGCCAAGGCCGGGTGGGCACTGAAGCTTTCTTT.

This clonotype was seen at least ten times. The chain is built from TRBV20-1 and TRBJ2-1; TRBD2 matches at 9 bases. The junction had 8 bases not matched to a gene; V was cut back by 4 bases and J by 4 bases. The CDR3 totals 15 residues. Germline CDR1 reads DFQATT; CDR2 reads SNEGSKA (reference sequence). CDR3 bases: TGCAGTGCTATACAGGTGACTAGCGGATACAATGAGCAGTTCTTC. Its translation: CSAIQVTSGYNEQFF.

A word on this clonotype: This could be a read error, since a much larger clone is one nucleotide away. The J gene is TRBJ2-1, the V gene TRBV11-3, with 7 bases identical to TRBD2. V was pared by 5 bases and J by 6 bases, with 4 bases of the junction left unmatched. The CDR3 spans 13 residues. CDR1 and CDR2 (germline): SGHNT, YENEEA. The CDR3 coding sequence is TGTGCCAGCAGCCCCGGGACTACCAATGAGCAGTTCTTC. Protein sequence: CASSPGTTNEQFF.